Below, 5 T cell receptor beta chains from the same sample are listed, as sequenced in a study of response to subunit inactivated influenza vaccine. TCRdb recomputed calls from the RT-PCR reads with MiXCR, one row per CDR3 protein. The sample carries about 500,000 distinct CDR3 sequences, roughly 13% recorded once. Sequenced material: PBMCs from blood, taken roughly 48 days after vaccination. Receptors originate from a man between 50 and 59 years old who received an inactivated influenza vaccine.

The rearrangement links TRBV6-1 to TRBJ2-7; a weak D match, TRBD2 (6 bases). The germline gives CDR1 MNHNS, CDR2 SASEGT. The V and J ends lost 8 bases and 5 bases respectively, with 19 bases between them. The CDR3 spans 14 residues. CDR3 protein: CASAYGTFPHEQYF. The CDR3 DNA reads TGTGCCAGCGCATATGGGACTTTTCCTCACGAGCAGTACTTC.

The rearrangement uses TRBV28 and TRBJ2-1; TRBD1 matches at 10 bases. Per the germline V gene, CDR1 is MDHEN and CDR2 is SYDVKM. The CDR3 is made up of 17 amino acids. V shed 4 bases and J 8 bases; nucleotides not matched to a gene: 14. This CDR3 is CASSSFTGTGDFHEQFF. The CDR3 coding sequence is TGTGCCAGCAGTTCATTTACCGGGACAGGGGACTTTCATGAGCAGTTCTTC.

The chain recombines TRBV11-2 with TRBJ2-2, with D perhaps matching TRBD1 or TRBD2 (5 bases each). The CDR3 is 13 amino acids. The germline V gene has CDR1 SGHAT and CDR2 FQNNGV. V was trimmed by 6 bases and J by 4 bases, leaving 9 bases between them. CDR3 in amino acids: CASSSGTTGELFF. The CDR3 DNA reads as TGTGCCAGCAGTTCAGGGACCACCGGGGAGCTGTTTTTT.

The rearrangement links TRBV9 to TRBJ2-1; TRBD2 aligns across 10 bases. CDR1 and CDR2 (germline): SGDLS, YYNGEE. The CDR3 covers 15 residues. Unmatched junction bases numbered 2, after V lost 2 bases and J lost 3 bases. CDR3 protein: CASSVLAGVYNEQFF. The CDR3 DNA reads TGTGCCAGCAGCGTCCTAGCGGGAGTCTACAATGAGCAGTTCTTC.

The chain uses TRBV29-1 and TRBJ2-5; 7 bases line up with TRBD2. J gave up 7 bases and V 6 bases, and 5 bases lay outside the gene matches. Germline-derived CDR1 and CDR2 are SQVTM and ANQGSEA. The CDR3 runs 11 residues. The CDR3 loop reads CSVRQRGTQYF. In nucleotides, the CDR3 is TGCAGCGTGCGACAGCGGGGGACCCAGTACTTC.